This record looks at one TCR beta chain sequence and its context. What it binds is unknown. The sample comes from a study of OX40 agonist ivuxolimab in advanced cancers. Study details: As their treatment, patients were administered ivuxolimab, an agonistic anti-OX40 (CD134) antibody. From about 20 to 79 years was the age range, with a mean of about 56 years, and about 83% were male.

Study findings and constraints: In general, CD8+ T cells held more expanded clones than CD4+ did, on average.

The V and J ends lost 0 bases and 6 bases respectively, with 12 bases between them. Germline assignment: CDR1 LGHNA and CDR2 YSLEER. The length of the CDR3 is 15 residues. TCRdb's copy holds only in-frame clones and misses some; the assay was immunoSEQ multiplex PCR. Of about 62,000 clones listed, 79% were seen once; the top ten hold approximately 10%. The sequence was collected from an adult with an advanced solid tumor such as melanoma, head and neck, liver or kidney cancer. The source material was CD4+ or CD8+ T cells sorted from blood, sampled in a trial of the OX40 agonist ivuxolimab. The rearrangement uses TRBV4-3 and TRBJ2-1; D uncertain. The CDR3 loop reads CASSQDRKGFNEQFF. The CDR3 DNA reads as TGCGCCAGCAGCCAAGATCGGAAAGGGTTCAATGAGCAGTTCTTC.